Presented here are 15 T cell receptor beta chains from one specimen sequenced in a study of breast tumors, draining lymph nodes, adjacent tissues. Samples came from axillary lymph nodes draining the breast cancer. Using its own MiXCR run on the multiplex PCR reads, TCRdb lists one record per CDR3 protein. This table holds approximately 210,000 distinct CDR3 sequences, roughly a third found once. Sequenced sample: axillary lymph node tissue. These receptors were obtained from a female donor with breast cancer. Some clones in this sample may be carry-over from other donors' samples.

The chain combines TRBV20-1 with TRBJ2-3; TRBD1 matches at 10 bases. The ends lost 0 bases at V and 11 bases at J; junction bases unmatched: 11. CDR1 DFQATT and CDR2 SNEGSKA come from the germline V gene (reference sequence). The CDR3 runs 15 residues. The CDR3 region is CSARDIRQGAAEQYF. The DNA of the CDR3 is TGCAGTGCTAGAGATATACGACAGGGGGCAGCTGAGCAGTATTTT.

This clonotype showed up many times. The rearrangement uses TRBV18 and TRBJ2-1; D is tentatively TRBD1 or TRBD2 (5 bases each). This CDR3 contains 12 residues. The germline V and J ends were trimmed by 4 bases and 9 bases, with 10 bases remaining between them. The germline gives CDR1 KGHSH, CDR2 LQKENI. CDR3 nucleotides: TGTGCCAGCTCACTATCTGGGGGTGAGCAGTTCTTC. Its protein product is CASSLSGGEQFF.

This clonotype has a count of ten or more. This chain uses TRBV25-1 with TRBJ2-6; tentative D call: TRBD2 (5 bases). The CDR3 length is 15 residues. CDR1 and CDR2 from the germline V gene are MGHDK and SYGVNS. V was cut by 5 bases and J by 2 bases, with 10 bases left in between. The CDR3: CASSLEGTGANVLTF. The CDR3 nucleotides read TGTGCCAGCAGTTTAGAGGGTACTGGGGCCAACGTCCTGACTTTC.

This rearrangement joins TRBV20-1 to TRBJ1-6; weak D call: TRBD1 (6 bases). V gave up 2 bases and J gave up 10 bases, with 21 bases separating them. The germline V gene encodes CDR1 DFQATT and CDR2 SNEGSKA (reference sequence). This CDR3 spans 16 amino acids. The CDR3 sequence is CSARPGHTDTQSPLHF. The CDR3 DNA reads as TGCAGTGCTAGACCGGGACACACAGATACGCAATCACCCCTCCACTTT.

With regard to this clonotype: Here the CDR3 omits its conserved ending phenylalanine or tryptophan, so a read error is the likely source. Here the CDR3 reads CASQVGTADNSPLHS. The CDR3 DNA reads TGTGCCAGTCAGGTCGGAACAGCCGACAATTCACCCCTCCACTCT. The chain combines TRBV19 with TRBJ1-6; D not certain. CDR3 length equals 15 residues. The V end lost 8 bases, the J end lost 7 bases, and 18 bases lay between the germline ends. Germline CDR1 reads LNHDA; CDR2 reads SQIVND (reference sequence).

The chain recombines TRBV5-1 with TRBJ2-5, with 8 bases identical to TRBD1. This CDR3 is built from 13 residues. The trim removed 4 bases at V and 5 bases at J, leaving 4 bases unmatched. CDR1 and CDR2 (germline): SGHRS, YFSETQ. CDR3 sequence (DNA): TGCGCCAGCAGCCCGCGGGACAGGGAGACCCAGTACTTC. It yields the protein CASSPRDRETQYF.

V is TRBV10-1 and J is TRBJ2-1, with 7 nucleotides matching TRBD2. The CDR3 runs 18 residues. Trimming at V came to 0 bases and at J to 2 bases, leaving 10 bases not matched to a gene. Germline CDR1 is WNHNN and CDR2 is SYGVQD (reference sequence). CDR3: CASSESKGGRVAYNEQFF. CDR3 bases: TGCGCCAGCAGTGAGTCTAAAGGTGGGAGGGTAGCCTACAATGAGCAGTTCTTC.

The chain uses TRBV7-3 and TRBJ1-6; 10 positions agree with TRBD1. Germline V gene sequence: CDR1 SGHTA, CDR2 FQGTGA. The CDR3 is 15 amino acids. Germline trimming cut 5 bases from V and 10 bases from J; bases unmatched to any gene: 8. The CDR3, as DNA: TGTGCCAGCAGCACTGGACAGGGGGTAAGATCACCCCTCCACTTT. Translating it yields CASSTGQGVRSPLHF.

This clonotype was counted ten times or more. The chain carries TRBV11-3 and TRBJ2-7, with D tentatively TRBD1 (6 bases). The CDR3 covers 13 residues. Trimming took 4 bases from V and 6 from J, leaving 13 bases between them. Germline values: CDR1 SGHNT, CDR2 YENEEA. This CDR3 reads CASSSLQGTEQYF. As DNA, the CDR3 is TGTGCCAGCAGCTCCCTACAGGGTACCGAGCAGTACTTC. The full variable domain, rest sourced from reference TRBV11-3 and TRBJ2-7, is EAGVVQSPRYKIIEKKQPVAFWCNPISGHNTLYWYLQNLGQGPELLIRYENEEAVDDSQLPKDRFSAERLKGVDSTLKIQPAELGDSAVYLCASSSLQGTEQYFGPGTRLTVT.

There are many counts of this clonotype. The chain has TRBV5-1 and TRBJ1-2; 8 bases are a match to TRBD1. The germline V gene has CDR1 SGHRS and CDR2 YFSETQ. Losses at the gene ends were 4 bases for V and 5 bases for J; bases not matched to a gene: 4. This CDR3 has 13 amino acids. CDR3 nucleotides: TGCGCCAGCAGCCTGACAGGGGATTATGGCTACACCTTC. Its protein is CASSLTGDYGYTF.

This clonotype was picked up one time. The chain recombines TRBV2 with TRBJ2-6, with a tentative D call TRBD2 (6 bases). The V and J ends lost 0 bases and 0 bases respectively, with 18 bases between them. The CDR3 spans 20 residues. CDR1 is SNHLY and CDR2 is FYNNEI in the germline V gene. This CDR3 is CASSEARLGVGGSGANVLTF. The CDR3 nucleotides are TGTGCCAGCAGTGAAGCGCGACTGGGAGTGGGGGGCTCTGGGGCCAACGTCCTGACTTTC.

CDR3: CASSLTETYGYTF. The DNA of the CDR3 is TGTGCCAGCAGTTTGACGGAAACCTATGGCTACACCTTC. This chain uses TRBV6-2 or TRBV6-3 with TRBJ1-2; no reliable D call. CDR1 MNHEY and CDR2 SVGEGT come from the germline V gene. Trimming shortened V by 4 bases and J by 4 bases, and 10 bases separated the two germline ends. The CDR3 loop spans 13 amino acids.

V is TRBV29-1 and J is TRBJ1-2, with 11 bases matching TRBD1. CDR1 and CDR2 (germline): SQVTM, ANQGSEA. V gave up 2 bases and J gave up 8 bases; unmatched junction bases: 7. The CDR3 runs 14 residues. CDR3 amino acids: CSVEIGTGGSGYTF. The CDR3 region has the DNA TGCAGCGTTGAAATCGGGACAGGGGGGAGCGGCTACACCTTC.

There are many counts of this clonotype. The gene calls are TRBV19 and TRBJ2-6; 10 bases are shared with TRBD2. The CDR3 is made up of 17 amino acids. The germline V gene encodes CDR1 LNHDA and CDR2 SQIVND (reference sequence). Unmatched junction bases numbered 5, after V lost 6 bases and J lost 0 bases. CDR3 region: CASSSPSGSSGANVLTF. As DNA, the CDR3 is TGTGCCAGTAGCTCTCCTAGCGGGAGCTCTGGGGCCAACGTCCTGACTTTC.

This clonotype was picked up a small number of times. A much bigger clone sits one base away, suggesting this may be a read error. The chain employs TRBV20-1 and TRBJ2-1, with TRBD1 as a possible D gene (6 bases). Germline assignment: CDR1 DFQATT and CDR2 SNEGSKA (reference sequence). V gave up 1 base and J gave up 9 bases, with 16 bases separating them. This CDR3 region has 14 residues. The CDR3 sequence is CSARGGGMDTEQFF. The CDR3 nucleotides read TGCAGTGCTAGAGGAGGGGGAATGGACACTGAGCAGTTCTTC.